These T cell receptor beta chains were read from a single sample in a study of shared clonotypes between healthy human individuals. Method: immunoSEQ multiplex PCR; TCRdb's copy keeps in-frame clones and lacks some. Of a few hundred thousand clones in the sample, around 80% were seen once. Sequenced material: PBMCs. Receptors were obtained from a woman between 35 and 50 years old in good health. Some clones in this sample may be carry-over from other donors' samples. The CDR3 runs from the conserved cysteine through the conserved F or W. A D gene is named only where the DNA matches it firmly. Size is stated for part of the rows, as once, few or many counts, or as a class when the clone is expanded.

>.|.|TRBJ1-3|16|TRBV6-6
CASSYGGERGGNTIYF
TGTGCCAGCAGTTACGGGGGCGAACGTGGGGGAAACACCATATATTTT
>few|.|TRBJ2-7|13|TRBV28
CASSLGHTYEQYF
TGTGCCAGCAGTTTGGGGCACACCTACGAGCAGTACTTC
>.|.|TRBJ2-5|19|TRBV5-1
CASSWDQNSIATAQETQYF
TGCGCCAGCAGCTGGGACCAAAATTCAATCGCGACAGCACAAGAGACCCAGTACTTC
>.|TRBD1|TRBJ2-2|14|TRBV28
CASQGTGGTGELFF
TGTGCCAGCCAGGGGACAGGGGGCACCGGGGAGCTGTTTTTT
>few|TRBD1|TRBJ2-7|15|TRBV11-1
CASSLGQGISYEQYF
TGTGCCAGCAGCTTAGGACAGGGGATCTCCTACGAGCAGTACTTC
>.|.|TRBJ1-3|13|TRBV28
CASRQVSGNTIYF
TGTGCCAGCAGACAGGTCTCTGGAAACACCATATATTTT
>many|.|TRBJ2-3|18|TRBV6-1
CASSEAPRGRGGRATQYF
TGTGCCAGCAGTGAAGCGCCGCGTGGCAGGGGGGGGAGGGCTACGCAGTATTTT
>.|TRBD1|TRBJ2-6|16|TRBV6-4
CASSAGTGAGANVLTF
TGTGCCAGCAGTGCCGGGACAGGGGCTGGGGCCAACGTCCTGACTTTC
>few|.|TRBJ2-1|16|TRBV7-9
CASSLRVVEGRNEQFF
TGTGCCAGCAGCTTAAGGGTTGTGGAGGGCCGCAATGAGCAGTTCTTC
>.|TRBD1|TRBJ1-1|15|TRBV10-1
CASSESRQGGTEAFF
TGCGCCAGCAGTGAGTCGCGACAGGGGGGCACTGAAGCTTTCTTT
>.|.|TRBJ2-3|15|TRBV11-2
CATKGTQGRTDTQYF
TGTGCCACCAAGGGTACACAGGGGAGGACAGATACGCAGTATTTT
>.|TRBD1|TRBJ2-7|15|TRBV6-6
CASSRTDRGSYEQYF
TGTGCCAGCAGTCGAACGGACAGGGGATCCTACGAGCAGTACTTC
>.|.|TRBJ2-3|14|TRBV30
CAWRNGGPTDTQYF
TGTGCCTGGAGAAACGGCGGACCCACAGATACGCAGTATTTT
>.|TRBD2|TRBJ2-3|20|TRBV14
CASSLPGRKASGPSTDTQYF
TGTGCCAGCAGCCTCCCCGGGCGTAAGGCTAGCGGGCCTAGCACAGATACGCAGTATTTT
>.|.|TRBJ1-5|13|TRBV30
CAWSAHSNQPQHF
TGTGCCTGGAGTGCTCATAGCAATCAGCCCCAGCATTTT
>.|.|TRBJ2-2|15|TRBV7-2
CASSLFGRNTGELFF
TGTGCCAGCAGCTTATTCGGGAGGAACACCGGGGAGCTGTTTTTT
>.|.|TRBJ2-3|14|TRBV5-1
CASSLDRPQDTQYF
TGCGCCAGCAGCTTGGACAGACCACAAGATACGCAGTATTTT
>many|TRBD1|TRBJ2-2|15|TRBV28
CASSRGTGGAGELFF
TGTGCCAGCAGTCGCGGGACAGGGGGTGCCGGGGAGCTGTTTTTT
>.|.|TRBJ2-2|14|TRBV11-2
CASSLVRGTGELFF
TGTGCCAGCAGCTTAGTTCGCGGCACCGGGGAGCTGTTTTTT
>once|TRBD2|TRBJ2-1|16|TRBV10-3
CAISGGLAITPNEQFF
TGTGCCATCAGTGGAGGACTAGCAATTACACCTAATGAGCAGTTCTTC
>.|.|TRBJ1-2|13|TRBV6-5
CASIPVNGHGYTF
TGTGCCAGCATCCCAGTCAATGGACATGGCTACACCTTC
>.|.|TRBJ1-2|14|TRBV7-8
CASSSQGNGVGYTF
TGTGCCAGCAGCTCGCAGGGGAACGGGGTTGGCTACACCTTC
>few|TRBD1|TRBJ1-2|16|TRBV6-6
CASTDPHRGINYGYTF
TGTGCCAGCACCGACCCCCACAGGGGCATTAACTATGGCTACACCTTC
>once|.|TRBJ2-7|14|TRBV28
CASGDSALLGEQYF
TGTGCCAGCGGGGACTCAGCCCTTTTGGGCGAGCAGTACTTC
>.|TRBD2|TRBJ2-2|16|TRBV5-4
CASSSLAGGPSGELFF
TGTGCCAGCAGCTCCTTAGCGGGAGGGCCAAGCGGGGAGCTGTTTTTT
>.|.|TRBJ1-1|16|TRBV28
CASSPAAGRGGTEAFF
TGTGCCAGCAGTCCCGCCGCCGGGAGGGGGGGGACTGAAGCTTTCTTT
>few|TRBD2|TRBJ2-1|15|TRBV28
CASRTGLAVYNEQFF
TGTGCCAGCAGGACGGGACTAGCGGTCTACAATGAGCAGTTCTTC